This TCR beta chain is drawn from a study of CD8+ T cells in alopecia areata. Concerning this clone itself: Its antigen is undetermined.

From germline, CDR1 is LNHNV and CDR2 YYDKDF (reference sequence). This CDR3 contains 14 residues. V was clipped by 5 bases and J by 10 bases, with 20 bases between them. The study's findings and limits: Clonality was higher in lesional than normal scalp, especially in alopecia totalis/universalis. As there was one nonresponder, how baseline CD8+ expansion relates to response remains uncertain.

RNA was isolated and reverse transcribed to cDNA, the sequencing template. TCRdb's table, derived via immunoSEQ multiplex PCR, lists solely in-frame clones and lacks some. This table holds approximately 200,000 clones, over 40% found once. Specified treatment: oral pan-JAK inhibitor, 5-10 mg twice daily. The TCR originated in a human donor with alopecia areata. The V gene is TRBV15, the J gene TRBJ1-1, with a tentative D call TRBD1 (5 bases). This sample comprised CD4+ T cells sorted from blood, obtained at roughly week 38, from a patient treated with tofacitinib. In DNA form, the CDR3 reads TGTGCCACCAGCCCAGTCACGGGACCTATAGTAGCTTTCTTT. Translation gives CATSPVTGPIVAFF. The entire variable domain, with the rest obtained from reference TRBV15 and TRBJ1-1, is as follows: DAMVIQNPRYQVTQFGKPVTLSCSQTLNHNVMYWYQQKSSQAPKLLFHYYDKDFNNEADTPDNFQSRRPNTSFCFLDIRSPGLGDTAMYLCATSPVTGPIVAFFGQGTRLTVV.